The clone carrying this TCR beta chain was recorded many times. These data belong to a study of identical twins. The ends were cut back, 8 bases at V and 6 bases at J, with 20 bases in the middle. Germline lookup yields CDR1 WSHSY and CDR2 SAAADI. The CDR3 consists of 15 residues. MiXCR was run by TCRdb on the 5' RACE reads, yielding one entry per CDR3 protein. This table has over 600,000 distinct CDR3 sequences, over 20% appearing once. Another study also made use of these data, one on T cells expressing NK-cell markers. That source adds: Sorted CD3+CD56+NKG2C+, CD3+CD56+NKG2C- and CD3+CD56-NKG2C+ T cells provided the TCR beta repertoires.

The chain carries TRBV10-2 and TRBJ2-4; D ambiguous. The sequenced sample was PBMCs. This TCR came from a woman aged 18 to 35 in good health. The CDR3 spells CASQGREGFGNIQYF. The CDR3 coding sequence is TGCGCCAGCCAAGGGCGCGAAGGGTTTGGAAACATTCAGTACTTC.